This T cell receptor (beta chain) emerged from a study of blood T cell repertoires in COVID-19. The CDR3 length is 17 residues. After removal of 0 bases from V and 5 bases from J, the junction contained 8 bases not matched to a gene. Per germline, CDR1 SNHLY and CDR2 FYNNEI. The authors' processing: Reference gene primer amplification gave estimated nucleated cell counts. Using immunoSEQ multiplex PCR, the repertoire was profiled, and TCRdb retains in-frame clones only, with some absent. The V and J calls and clone size come from that table; D and trimming were worked out from the DNA. The sample has around 120,000 clones; about four fifths are singletons.

The specimen sequenced was peripheral blood. The sequence was collected from an elderly man with active or convalescent COVID-19. The chain combines TRBV2 with TRBJ2-2; TRBD2 matches 8 bases. The DNA for the CDR3 is TGTGCCAGCAGTGAAGCGCTGGGACTAGTACGGACCGGGGAGCTGTTTTTT. Its protein product is CASSEALGLVRTGELFF.